This T cell receptor beta chain derives from a study of shared clonotypes between healthy human individuals. This clone was seen ten or more times. V lost 5 bases and J lost 3; bases outside the gene matches: 10. The CDR3 runs to 16 residues. Germline values: CDR1 LNHDA, CDR2 SQIVND (reference sequence). The run depth of the assay was deep. Profiled with immunoSEQ multiplex PCR; TCRdb holds only in-frame clones, not every one. The sample has over a million clones, more than 60% seen once. The chain joins TRBV19 to TRBJ1-2; 9 nucleotides agree with TRBD1. What was sequenced was memory CD4+ T cells sorted from blood. Indicated subset: CD45RA-negative fraction. The TCR originated in a man younger than 35 in good health. The CDR3 DNA follows: TGTGCCAGTAGTCGGAGACAGGGGGGAGTAGACTATGGCTACACCTTC. Protein: CASSRRQGGVDYGYTF. Supplemented by reference TRBV19 and TRBJ1-2, the full variable domain reads DGGITQSPKYLFRKEGQNVTLSCEQNLNHDAMYWYRQDPGQGLRLIYYSQIVNDFQKGDIAEGYSVSREKKESFPLTVTSAQKNPTAFYLCASSRRQGGVDYGYTFGSGTRLTVV.